This TCR beta chain was profiled in a study of breast tumors, draining lymph nodes, adjacent tissues. Findings and caveats of the study: Tumor repertoires ranked between lymph nodes and nontumor tissue in diversity, with V and J gene preferences. That most tumor T cells come from lymph nodes remained unproven. Luminal-like breast cancer showed significantly greater tumor-nontumor repertoire similarity than basal-like breast cancer did. The data were judged consistent with most tumor T cells coming from lymph node and expanding in tumor.

A note on this clonotype: The antigen is not known.

Each CDR3 protein gets one entry after TCRdb re-called the multiplex PCR reads with MiXCR. There are around 230,000 distinct CDR3 sequences in the sample; less than 40% occur only once, and about 3.3% lies in the top ten. Axillary draining lymph nodes of breast cancer patients supplied the node samples. Germline CDR1 and CDR2: MNHNY and SVGAGI (reference sequence). V was shortened by 10 bases and J by 9 bases, with 24 bases between the two germline ends. CDR3 length: 15 amino acids. The material sequenced was axillary lymph node tissue. The chain uses TRBV6-6 and TRBJ2-2; D is tentatively TRBD1 or TRBD2 (5 bases each). This clonotype originated in a female donor with breast cancer. Some clones in this sample may be carry-over from other donors' samples. The CDR3: CATGLGERSSRELFF. In DNA form, the CDR3 reads TGTGCCACAGGACTGGGGGAGAGGTCTTCCCGGGAGCTGTTTTTT.